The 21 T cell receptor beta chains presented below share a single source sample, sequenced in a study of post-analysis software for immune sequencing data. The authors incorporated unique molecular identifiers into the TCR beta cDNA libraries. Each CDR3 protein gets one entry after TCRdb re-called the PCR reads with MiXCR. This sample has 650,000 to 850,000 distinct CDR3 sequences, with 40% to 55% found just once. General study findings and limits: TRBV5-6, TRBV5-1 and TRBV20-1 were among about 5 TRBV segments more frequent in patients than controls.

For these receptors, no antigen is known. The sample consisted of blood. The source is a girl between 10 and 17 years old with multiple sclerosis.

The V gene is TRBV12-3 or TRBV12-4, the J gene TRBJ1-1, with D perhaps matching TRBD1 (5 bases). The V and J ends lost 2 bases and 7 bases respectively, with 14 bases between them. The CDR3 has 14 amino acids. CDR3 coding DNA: TGTGCCAGCAGTTTAAAGGGGTACGAGGGTGAAGCTTTCTTT. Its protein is CASSLKGYEGEAFF.

For the CDR3, the DNA is TGCAGTGCTAGCAGCGGGGGTGGGAACAATGAGCAGTTCTTC. Translating gives CSASSGGGNNEQFF. This sequence joins TRBV20-1 and TRBJ2-1; the match to TRBD2 covers 8 bases. Germline CDR1 and CDR2: DFQATT and SNEGSKA (reference sequence). This CDR3 spans 14 amino acids. The ends lost 3 bases at V and 5 bases at J; junction bases unmatched: 6.

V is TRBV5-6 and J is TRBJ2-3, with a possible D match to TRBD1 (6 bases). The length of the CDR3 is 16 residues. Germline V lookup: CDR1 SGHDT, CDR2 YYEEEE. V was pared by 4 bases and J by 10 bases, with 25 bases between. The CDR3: CASSPGGGHYSGAQYF. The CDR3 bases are TGTGCCAGCAGCCCGGGTGGGGGCCACTATTCTGGGGCGCAGTATTTT.

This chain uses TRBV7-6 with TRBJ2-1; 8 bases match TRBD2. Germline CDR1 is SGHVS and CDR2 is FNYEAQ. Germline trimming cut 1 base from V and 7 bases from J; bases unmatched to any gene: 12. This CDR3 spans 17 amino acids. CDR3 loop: CASSLGGGNRDRNEQFF. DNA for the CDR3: TGTGCCAGCAGCTTAGGCGGGGGGAACAGGGATAGGAATGAGCAGTTCTTC.

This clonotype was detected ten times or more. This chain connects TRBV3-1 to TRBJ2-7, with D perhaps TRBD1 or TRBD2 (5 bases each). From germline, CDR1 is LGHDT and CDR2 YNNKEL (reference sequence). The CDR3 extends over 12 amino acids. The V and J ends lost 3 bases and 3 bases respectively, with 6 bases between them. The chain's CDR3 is CASSQGVYEQYF. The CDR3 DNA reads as TGTGCCAGCAGCCAGGGGGTCTACGAGCAGTACTTC.

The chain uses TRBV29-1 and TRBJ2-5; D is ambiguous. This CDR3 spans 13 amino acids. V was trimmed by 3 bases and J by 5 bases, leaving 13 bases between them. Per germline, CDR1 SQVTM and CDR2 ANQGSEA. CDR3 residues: CSVELPPTETQYF. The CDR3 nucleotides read TGCAGCGTTGAGCTTCCCCCTACGGAGACCCAGTACTTC.

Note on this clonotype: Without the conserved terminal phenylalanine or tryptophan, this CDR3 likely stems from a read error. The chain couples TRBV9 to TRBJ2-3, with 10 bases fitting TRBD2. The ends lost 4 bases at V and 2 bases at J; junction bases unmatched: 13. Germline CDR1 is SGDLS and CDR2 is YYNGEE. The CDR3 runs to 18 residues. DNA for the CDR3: TGTGCCAGCAGCCCGCGACCAGCGGGAGGGCCTTCCACAGATACGCAGTATTTG. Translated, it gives CASSPRPAGGPSTDTQYL.

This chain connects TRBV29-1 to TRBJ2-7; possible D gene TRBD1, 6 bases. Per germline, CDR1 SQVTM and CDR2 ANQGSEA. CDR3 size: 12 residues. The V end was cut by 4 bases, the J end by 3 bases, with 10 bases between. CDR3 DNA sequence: TGCAGCGTTGGACAGGACCTCTACGAGCAGTACTTC. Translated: CSVGQDLYEQYF.

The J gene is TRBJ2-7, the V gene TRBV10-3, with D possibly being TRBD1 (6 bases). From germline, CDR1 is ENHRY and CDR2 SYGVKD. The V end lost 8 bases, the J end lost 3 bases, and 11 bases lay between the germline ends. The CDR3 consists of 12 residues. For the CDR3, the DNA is TGTGCCATCCTCGACAGGCGCTACGAGCAGTACTTC. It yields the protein CAILDRRYEQYF.

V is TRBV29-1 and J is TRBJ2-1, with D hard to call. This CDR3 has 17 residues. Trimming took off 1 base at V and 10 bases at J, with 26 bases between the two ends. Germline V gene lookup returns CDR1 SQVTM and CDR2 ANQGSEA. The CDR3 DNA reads TGCAGCGTTGAAGCCGCAGCCCCTCCTGCGTTCGTAAAGGAGCAGTTCTTC. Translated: CSVEAAAPPAFVKEQFF.

As DNA, the CDR3 is TGTGCCAGCAGCCCCAGTCCGGGACATAAAGAGACCCAGTACTTC. Translation gives CASSPSPGHKETQYF. This rearrangement joins TRBV5-5 to TRBJ2-5; D perhaps matches TRBD1 (6 bases). The CDR3 contains 15 residues. V dropped 4 bases and J dropped 3 bases, with 16 bases sitting between them. Germline V lookup: CDR1 SGHKS, CDR2 YYEKEE (reference sequence). Filled out from reference TRBV5-5 and TRBJ2-5, the complete variable domain reads DAGVTQSPTHLIKTRGQQVTLRCSPISGHKSVSWYQQVLGQGPQFIFQYYEKEERGRGNFPDRFSARQFPNYSSELNVNALLLGDSALYLCASSPSPGHKETQYFGPGTRLLVL.

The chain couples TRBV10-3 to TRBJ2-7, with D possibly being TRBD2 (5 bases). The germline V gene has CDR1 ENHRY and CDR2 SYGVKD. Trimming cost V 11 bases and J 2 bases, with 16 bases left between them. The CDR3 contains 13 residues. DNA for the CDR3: TGTGCCGTCGCGGAGGCGGCTACCTACGAGCAGTACTTC. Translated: CAVAEAATYEQYF.

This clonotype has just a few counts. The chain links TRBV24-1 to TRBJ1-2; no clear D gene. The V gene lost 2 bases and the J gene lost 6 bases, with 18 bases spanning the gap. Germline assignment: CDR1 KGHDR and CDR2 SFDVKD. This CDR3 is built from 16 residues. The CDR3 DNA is TGTGCCACCAGTGATTCCCTCCTGGGGAGAGCTCATGGCTACACCTTC. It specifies CATSDSLLGRAHGYTF.

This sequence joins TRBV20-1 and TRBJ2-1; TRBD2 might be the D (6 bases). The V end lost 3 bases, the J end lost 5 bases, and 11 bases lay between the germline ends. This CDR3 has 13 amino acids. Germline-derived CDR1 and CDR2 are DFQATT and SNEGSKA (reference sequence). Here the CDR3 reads CSASGSDDNEQFF. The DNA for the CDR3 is TGCAGTGCTAGCGGGAGCGATGACAATGAGCAGTTCTTC.

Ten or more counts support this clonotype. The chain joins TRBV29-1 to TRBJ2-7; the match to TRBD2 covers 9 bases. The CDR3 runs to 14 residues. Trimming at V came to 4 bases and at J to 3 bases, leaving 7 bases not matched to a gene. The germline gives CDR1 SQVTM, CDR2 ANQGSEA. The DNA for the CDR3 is TGCAGCGTTGGGGCTAGCGGGGCTTACTACGAGCAGTACTTC. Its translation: CSVGASGAYYEQYF.

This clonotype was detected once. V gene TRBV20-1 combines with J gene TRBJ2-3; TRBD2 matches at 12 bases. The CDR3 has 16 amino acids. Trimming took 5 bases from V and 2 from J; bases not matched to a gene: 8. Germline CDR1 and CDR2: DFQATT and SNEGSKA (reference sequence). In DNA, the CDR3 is TGCAGTGCTCTCAGGACTAGCGGGACGAACACAGATACGCAGTATTTT. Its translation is CSALRTSGTNTDTQYF.

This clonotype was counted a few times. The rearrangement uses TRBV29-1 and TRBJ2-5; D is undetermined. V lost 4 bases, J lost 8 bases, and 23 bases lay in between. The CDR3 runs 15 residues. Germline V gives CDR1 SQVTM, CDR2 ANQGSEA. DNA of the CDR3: TGCAGCGTTGTTATGGCCTCCGGATTCCAAGGAACCCAGTACTTC. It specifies CSVVMASGFQGTQYF.

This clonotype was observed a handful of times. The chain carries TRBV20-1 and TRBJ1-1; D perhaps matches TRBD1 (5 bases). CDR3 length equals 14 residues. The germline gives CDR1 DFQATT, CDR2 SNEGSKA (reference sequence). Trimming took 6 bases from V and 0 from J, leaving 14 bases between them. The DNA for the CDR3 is TGCAGTGCCGCACTCGGGGGGATGAACACTGAAGCTTTCTTT. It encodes CSAALGGMNTEAFF.

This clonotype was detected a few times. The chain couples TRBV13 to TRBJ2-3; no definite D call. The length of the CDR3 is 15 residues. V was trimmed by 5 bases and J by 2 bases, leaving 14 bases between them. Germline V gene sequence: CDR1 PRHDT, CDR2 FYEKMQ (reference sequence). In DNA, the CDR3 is TGTGCCAGCAGCCCCCGCCCGGGCTTCACAGATACGCAGTATTTT. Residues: CASSPRPGFTDTQYF.

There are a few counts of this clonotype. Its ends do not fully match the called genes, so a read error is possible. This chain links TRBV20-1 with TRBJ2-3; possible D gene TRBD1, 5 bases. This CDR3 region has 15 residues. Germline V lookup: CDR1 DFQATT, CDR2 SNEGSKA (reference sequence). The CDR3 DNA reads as TGCAGTGCTAGAGATGTGGACGTGATCACAGGTACGCAGTATTTT. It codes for CSARDVDVITGTQYF.

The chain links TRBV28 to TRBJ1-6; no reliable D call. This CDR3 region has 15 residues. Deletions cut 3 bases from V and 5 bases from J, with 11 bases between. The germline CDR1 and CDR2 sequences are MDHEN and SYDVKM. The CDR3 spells CASSLAGFNNSPLHF. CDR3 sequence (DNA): TGTGCCAGCAGTTTGGCAGGTTTCAATAATTCACCCCTCCACTTT.